This entry concerns a single TCR beta chain. The data were produced by immunoSEQ multiplex PCR, yet TCRdb's version contains in-frame clones alone and is incomplete. Counted here are around 250,000 clones, under 75% occurring once; the ten biggest clones make up over 15%. These data originate in a study of cytotoxic CD8 clonotypes in ibrutinib-treated CLL. Study at large: Patients attained about 25 partial and 2 complete responses; at median around 68 months, approximately 14 remained remitted while around twelve progressed.

Germline V gene sequence: CDR1 SQVTM, CDR2 ANQGSEA. The V gene lost 7 bases and the J gene lost 1 base, with 13 bases spanning the gap. The CDR3 sequence is 14 residues long. The source is a human donor with chronic lymphocytic leukemia. The V and J genes are TRBV29-1 and TRBJ2-2; a possible D gene is TRBD1 (5 bases). This material consisted of PBMCs, taken after 24 months of ibrutinib treatment. This CDR3 is CSALGRLNTGELFF. CDR3 DNA sequence: TGCAGCGCCCTGGGGCGGTTGAACACCGGGGAGCTGTTTTTT.